One T cell receptor (beta chain) is described in this entry. Antigen specificity is unknown. It was with a sample-barcoded 5' primer and a J-beta primer mix that a second PCR of roughly 6 to 11 cycles was run. Every single cDNA molecule received a tag from a template-switch adaptor with 12 random nucleotides. MiXCR, run by TCRdb on the 5' RACE reads, gives a single entry per CDR3 protein. The sample has around 1.1 million distinct CDR3 sequences, around two fifths seen once. These data originate in a study of blood T cells in healthy people across ages. At the level of the study: Template switching caught about one barcoded beta molecule for each two T cells. Notes on the study in general: The unsorted PBMCs prevented any conclusive comparison of naive versus antigen-experienced cells.

Trimming cost V 1 base and J 7 bases, with 14 bases left between them. Looked up from germline, CDR1 is SNHLY and CDR2 is FYNNEI. This CDR3 spans 15 amino acids. The authors drew about 10 milliliters of peripheral blood from each donor. Material for sequencing was blood. The source of this sequence is a young man in good health. The V and J genes are TRBV2 and TRBJ1-5; D is undetermined. CDR3 sequence (DNA): TGTGCCAGCAGTGAAGTTTCAGGTTTAGGACAGCCCCAGCATTTT. It yields the protein CASSEVSGLGQPQHF.